Presented here are 21 T cell receptor beta chains from one specimen sequenced in a study of OX40 agonist ivuxolimab in advanced cancers. The repertoire was sequenced with immunoSEQ multiplex PCR; TCRdb's copy has only in-frame clones and lacks some. The sample has around 69,000 clones, around 91% seen once; the top ten hold 5.5% to 8%. The input for sequencing was CD4+ or CD8+ T cells sorted from blood, taken in a trial of the OX40 agonist ivuxolimab. The receptor set was obtained from an adult with an advanced solid tumor such as melanoma, head and neck, liver or kidney cancer.

Note on this clone: The same CDR3 arises from other DNA sequences in this sample as well. Written as DNA, the CDR3 is TGTGCCAGCAGTTTAGGAGTTAATCAGCCCCAGCATTTT. Translation: CASSLGVNQPQHF. This chain uses TRBV27 with TRBJ1-5, with no clear D. V was shortened by 2 bases and J by 4 bases, with 6 bases between the two germline ends. Germline CDR1 is MNHEY and CDR2 is SMNVEV (reference sequence). CDR3 length: 13 amino acids.

This rearrangement joins TRBV16 to TRBJ1-2; 8 bases are a match to TRBD1. CDR1 is KGHSY and CDR2 is FQNENV in the germline V gene. V lost 4 bases to trimming and J lost 0 bases; unmatched junction nucleotides: 7. The CDR3 consists of 16 residues. CDR3 loop: CASSPGQGSANYGYTF. CDR3 sequence (DNA): TGTGCCAGCAGCCCAGGACAGGGAAGTGCTAACTATGGCTACACCTTC.

The V call is TRBV7-6, the J call TRBJ1-4, with no clear D. In germline, CDR1 is SGHVS, CDR2 FNYEAQ. Trimming stripped 4 bases from V and 8 bases from J, with 20 bases between. This CDR3 region has 16 residues. The CDR3 sequence: CASSSGPRADDEKLFF. CDR3 nucleotide sequence: TGTGCCAGCAGCTCCGGGCCCCGAGCCGACGACGAAAAACTGTTTTTT.

The V call is TRBV13, the J call TRBJ2-7, with 7 bases lining up with TRBD1. The length of the CDR3 is 19 residues. J gave up 3 bases and V 1 base, and 18 bases lay outside the gene matches. CDR1 and CDR2 from the germline V gene are PRHDT and FYEKMQ (reference sequence). CDR3 residues: CASSLVLGQTGPFHYEQYF. For the CDR3, the DNA is TGTGCCAGCAGCTTAGTCCTCGGACAGACAGGGCCGTTTCACTACGAGCAGTACTTC.

The V call is TRBV28, the J call TRBJ1-1; the D is unclear. The CDR3 sequence is 14 residues long. The germline V and J ends were trimmed by 3 bases and 2 bases, with 10 bases remaining between them. CDR1 and CDR2 from the germline V gene are MDHEN and SYDVKM. The CDR3 DNA reads TGTGCCAGCAGTTTTAGAGGCGGAAACACTGAAGCTTTCTTT. Residues: CASSFRGGNTEAFF.

This clone ranks as medium-sized (0.01 to 0.1%). The chain combines TRBV6-1 with TRBJ2-3, with D perhaps TRBD1 or TRBD2 (5 bases each). Trimming removed 3 bases at V and 3 bases at J, with 10 bases between. This CDR3 spans 14 amino acids. The germline V gene has CDR1 MNHNS and CDR2 SASEGT. The CDR3 spells CASSEGDETDTQYF. The DNA for the CDR3 is TGTGCCAGCAGTGAGGGGGACGAGACAGATACGCAGTATTTT.

This clone was seen just once. The chain employs TRBV19 and TRBJ2-1; TRBD2 might be the D (6 bases). V dropped 1 base and J dropped 3 bases, with 13 bases sitting between them. The CDR3 has 16 residues. Germline CDR1 is LNHDA and CDR2 is SQIVND (reference sequence). The CDR3 DNA reads TGTGCCAGTAGTATAGGGGGCGGAGGGGTCTACAATGAGCAGTTCTTC. Amino acid sequence: CASSIGGGGVYNEQFF. Filled out from reference TRBV19 and TRBJ2-1, the complete variable domain reads DGGITQSPKYLFRKEGQNVTLSCEQNLNHDAMYWYRQDPGQGLRLIYYSQIVNDFQKGDIAEGYSVSREKKESFPLTVTSAQKNPTAFYLCASSIGGGGVYNEQFFGPGTRLTVL.

This chain joins TRBV14 and TRBJ2-5, with D hard to call. Germline lookup yields CDR1 SGHDN and CDR2 FVKESK. This CDR3 contains 15 residues. The ends were cut back, 0 bases at V and 7 bases at J, with 15 bases in the middle. The DNA of the CDR3 is TGTGCCAGCAGCCAAGATAGGCACCCGCGAGGGACCCAGTACTTC. Its translation: CASSQDRHPRGTQYF.

V gene TRBV18 combines with J gene TRBJ1-3, with TRBD1 matching 7 bases. CDR1 is KGHSH and CDR2 is LQKENI in the germline V gene. V lost 2 bases to trimming and J lost 0 bases; unmatched junction nucleotides: 4. This CDR3 is built from 16 residues. The CDR3 region has the DNA TGTGCCAGCTCACCAGAACAGGGGAACTCTGGAAACACCATATATTTT. Translation: CASSPEQGNSGNTIYF.

The chain joins TRBV27 to TRBJ1-2; 8 bases align to TRBD1. This CDR3 has 13 amino acids. Per germline, CDR1 MNHEY and CDR2 SMNVEV (reference sequence). J gave up 8 bases and V 2 bases, and 4 bases lay outside the gene matches. CDR3 residues: CASSLPGGNGYTF. The CDR3 nucleotides read TGTGCCAGCAGTTTACCAGGGGGCAACGGCTACACCTTC.

The rearrangement joins TRBV28 to TRBJ1-4, with D uncertain. Germline V lookup: CDR1 MDHEN, CDR2 SYDVKM. Trimming removed 4 bases from V and 2 bases from J, with 14 bases in between. CDR3 length: 16 residues. CDR3 bases: TGTGCCAGCAGTTCCCGGACGGAACCGACTAATGAAAAACTGTTTTTT. This sequence encodes CASSSRTEPTNEKLFF.

The genes are TRBV5-1 and TRBJ1-5; D possibly corresponds to TRBD1 (6 bases). V shed 0 bases and J shed 2 bases, with 9 bases lying between them. The CDR3 loop spans 15 amino acids. The germline CDR1 and CDR2 sequences are SGHRS and YFSETQ. CDR3 region: CASSLEAGGNQPQHF. CDR3 nucleotides: TGCGCCAGCAGCTTGGAGGCAGGGGGCAATCAGCCCCAGCATTTT.

V usage is TRBV5-4 and J usage is TRBJ2-1, with 8 bases matching TRBD2. Trimming cost V 4 bases and J 7 bases; bases outside gene matches: 10. Per germline, CDR1 SGHNT and CDR2 YYREEE (reference sequence). This CDR3 is built from 15 residues. The CDR3 region is CASSPDGAGENEQFF. In DNA form, the CDR3 reads TGTGCCAGCAGCCCTGACGGAGCGGGAGAGAATGAGCAGTTCTTC.

The chain combines TRBV29-1 with TRBJ2-1; TRBD1 agrees at 9 bases. V was pared by 7 bases and J by 0 bases, with 1 base of the junction left unmatched. Germline CDR1 and CDR2: SQVTM and ANQGSEA. The CDR3 contains 13 residues. The CDR3 sequence is CSADRGSYNEQFF. CDR3 DNA sequence: TGCAGCGCGGACAGGGGCTCCTACAATGAGCAGTTCTTC.

The chain carries TRBV5-5 and TRBJ1-2; TRBD1 aligns across 10 bases. This CDR3 has 15 residues. The V and J ends lost 0 bases and 3 bases, in that order; junction bases with no gene match: 2. Germline CDR1 is SGHKS and CDR2 is YYEKEE (reference sequence). DNA for the CDR3: TGTGCCAGCAGCTTGGGGACAGGGGGAGACTATGGCTACACCTTC. This translates into CASSLGTGGDYGYTF.

The chain couples TRBV7-3 to TRBJ2-5; TRBD2 matches at 11 bases. The CDR3 has 15 residues. With 7 bases clipped from V and 4 bases from J, the junction kept 8 bases outside the gene matches. The germline gives CDR1 SGHTA, CDR2 FQGTGA. The CDR3 loop is CASTHSGRAGETQYF. CDR3 nucleotides: TGTGCCAGCACCCATAGCGGGAGGGCCGGAGAGACCCAGTACTTC. Full variable domain (rest looked up from reference TRBV7-3 and TRBJ2-5): GAGVSQTPSNKVTEKGKYVELRCDPISGHTALYWYRQSLGQGPEFLIYFQGTGAADDSGLPNDRFFAVRPEGSVSTLKIQRTERGDSAVYLCASTHSGRAGETQYFGPGTRLLVL.

The CDR3 loop reads CASSPGTSGQETQYF. The CDR3 DNA reads TGCGCCAGCAGCCCGGGGACTAGCGGCCAAGAGACCCAGTACTTC. V and J are TRBV5-1 and TRBJ2-5, with TRBD2 matching 11 bases. CDR3 size: 15 residues. Losses at the gene ends were 4 bases for V and 1 base for J; bases not matched to a gene: 3. Looked up from germline, CDR1 is SGHRS and CDR2 is YFSETQ.

The chain employs TRBV27 and TRBJ2-1; perhaps TRBD1 as D (6 bases). CDR3 length equals 14 residues. Germline lookup yields CDR1 MNHEY and CDR2 SMNVEV (reference sequence). V gave up 3 bases and J gave up 9 bases, with 15 bases separating them. The CDR3 spells CASSLMDSLGEQFF. CDR3 coding DNA: TGTGCCAGCAGTTTGATGGACAGCCTGGGTGAGCAGTTCTTC.

The rearrangement joins TRBV10-3 to TRBJ1-5, with 12 bases aligning to TRBD1. From germline, CDR1 is ENHRY and CDR2 SYGVKD. CDR3 length equals 15 residues. V lost 2 bases, J lost 5 bases, and 1 base stayed unmatched. Here the CDR3 reads CAISEGTGGHQPQHF. The CDR3 DNA reads as TGTGCCATCAGTGAGGGGACAGGGGGCCATCAGCCCCAGCATTTT.

The chain combines TRBV28 with TRBJ2-1, with 10 bases aligning to TRBD2. Germline V gene data show CDR1 as MDHEN and CDR2 as SYDVKM. V lost 6 bases to trimming and J lost 4 bases; unmatched junction nucleotides: 6. This CDR3 has 15 amino acids. CDR3 amino acids: CASSSLAGEYNEQFF. CDR3 sequence (DNA): TGTGCCAGCAGCTCGCTAGCGGGAGAGTACAATGAGCAGTTCTTC.

The chain carries TRBV12-5 and TRBJ2-1; possibly TRBD1 for D (6 bases). The CDR3 sequence is 14 residues long. Trimming removed 6 bases from V and 0 bases from J, with 9 bases in between. Germline CDR1 is LGHNT and CDR2 is FRNRAP. CDR3 sequence reads: CASGTGSSYNEQFF. The CDR3 DNA is TGTGCTAGTGGGACAGGTAGCTCCTACAATGAGCAGTTCTTC.